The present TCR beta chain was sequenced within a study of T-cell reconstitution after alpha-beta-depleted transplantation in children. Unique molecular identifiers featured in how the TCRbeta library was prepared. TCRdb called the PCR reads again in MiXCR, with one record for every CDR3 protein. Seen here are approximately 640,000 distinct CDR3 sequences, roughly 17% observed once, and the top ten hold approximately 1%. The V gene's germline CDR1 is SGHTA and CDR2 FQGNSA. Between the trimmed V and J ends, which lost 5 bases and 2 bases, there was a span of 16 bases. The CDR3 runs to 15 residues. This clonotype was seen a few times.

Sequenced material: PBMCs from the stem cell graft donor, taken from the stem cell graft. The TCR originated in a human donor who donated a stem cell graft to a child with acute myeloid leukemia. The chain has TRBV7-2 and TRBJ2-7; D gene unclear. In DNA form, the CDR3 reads TGTGCCAGCAGCCGGAGCCCGGTCCCCACCTACGAGCAGTACTTC. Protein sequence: CASSRSPVPTYEQYF.